The 17 T cell receptor beta chains presented below share a single source sample, sequenced in a study of T cells in Graves' hyperthyroidism and ophthalmopathy (dated 2019 in TCRdb). The library was built by means of multiplex PCR. The instrument was an Illumina HiSeq 2000. The TCR beta CDR3 regions were amplified from RNA transcripts. For the first round of RT-PCR on the TCR CDR3, the HTBI primer set was used together with the Qiagen OneStep RT-PCR kit. TCRdb reprocessing: public reads trimmed at Q25 with fastp, clones called with MiXCR, in-frame beta chains kept. Merged by CDR3 protein, the rows form single entries marked with the most common genes and DNA. This sample is represented by 95,000 to 110,000 distinct CDR3 sequences; about a sixth of them were singletons. Around 44% of the sample goes to the ten largest clones. The sequenced sample consisted of blood. These TCRs come from a woman between 50 and 59 years old with Graves' hyperthyroidism.

This clonotype was recorded at least ten times. This chain links TRBV25-1 with TRBJ2-3; no clear D. V was trimmed by 4 bases and J by 5 bases, leaving 16 bases between them. The CDR3 contains 15 residues. Per the germline V gene, CDR1 is MGHDK and CDR2 is SYGVNS. CDR3 sequence: CASSAMSILKDTQYF. The CDR3 nucleotides are TGTGCCAGCAGTGCAATGAGCATCCTCAAAGATACGCAGTATTTT. The full variable domain, with the rest looked up from reference TRBV25-1 and TRBJ2-3, is EADIYQTPRYLVIGTGKKITLECSQTMGHDKMYWYQQDPGMELHLIHYSYGVNSTEKGDLSSESTVSRIRTEHFPLTLESARPSHTSQYLCASSAMSILKDTQYFGPGTRLTVL.

This clonotype was counted at least ten times. The V gene is TRBV12-3 or TRBV12-4, the J gene TRBJ1-3; tentative D call: TRBD1 (5 bases). V shed 6 bases and J shed 2 bases, with 11 bases lying between them. The CDR3 is made up of 14 amino acids. The CDR3 spells CASRPTDAGNTIYF. For the CDR3, the DNA is TGTGCCAGCAGACCGACAGACGCTGGAAACACCATATATTTT.

This clonotype has ten or more counts. V is TRBV19 and J is TRBJ2-3; no reliable D call. CDR3 length equals 13 residues. Trimming removed 3 bases from V and 7 bases from J, with 11 bases in between. Germline V gene sequence: CDR1 LNHDA, CDR2 SQIVND (reference sequence). The CDR3 DNA reads as TGTGCCAGTAGTATGAGGCTAGATTATACGCAGTATTTT. Its protein is CASSMRLDYTQYF.

This clonotype was detected ten times or more. J is TRBJ1-1 and V is TRBV10-2; D is unclear. V was cut by 2 bases and J by 4 bases, with 8 bases left in between. The CDR3 loop spans 13 amino acids. Germline CDR1 reads WSHSY; CDR2 reads SAAADI. CDR3 sequence: CASSERSGTEAFF. CDR3 nucleotides: TGCGCCAGCAGTGAGCGGTCAGGCACTGAAGCTTTCTTT.

This clonotype was detected many times. The rearrangement joins TRBV3-1 to TRBJ2-5, with 9 bases lining up with TRBD2. Germline CDR1 reads LGHDT; CDR2 reads YNNKEL (reference sequence). The CDR3 sequence is 15 residues long. The ends lost 2 bases at V and 3 bases at J; junction bases unmatched: 4. The CDR3 is CASSQRASGEETQYF. DNA for the CDR3: TGTGCCAGCAGCCAACGGGCTAGCGGGGAAGAGACCCAGTACTTC.

This clonotype was seen repeatedly, ten times or more. The CDR3 protein is CASSTAAGEETQYF. The CDR3 DNA sequence: TGTGCCAGTAGTACGGCGGCAGGGGAAGAGACCCAGTACTTC. J is TRBJ2-5 and V is TRBV19, with a weak D call TRBD1 (6 bases). The CDR3 has 14 residues. CDR1 is LNHDA, CDR2 SQIVND, per germline (reference sequence). V was clipped by 4 bases and J by 3 bases, with 12 bases between them.

There are many counts of this clonotype. This CDR3 reads CASSETGGDQETQYF. The CDR3 DNA sequence: TGTGCCAGCAGCGAGACAGGGGGCGACCAAGAGACCCAGTACTTC. The genes are TRBV5-6 and TRBJ2-5; 10 positions match TRBD1. V gave up 4 bases and J gave up 0 bases; unmatched junction bases: 3. Germline V lookup: CDR1 SGHDT, CDR2 YYEEEE. This CDR3 comprises 15 residues.

This clonotype appeared many times. V is TRBV5-6 and J is TRBJ1-2; D is uncertain. Germline CDR1 reads SGHDT; CDR2 reads YYEEEE. Trimming took off 0 bases at V and 7 bases at J, with 10 bases between the two ends. The CDR3 has 13 amino acids. The chain's CDR3 is CASSLVSLSGYTF. CDR3 nucleotides: TGTGCCAGCAGCTTGGTATCCCTTAGTGGCTACACCTTC.

This clonotype was counted ten times or more. V and J are TRBV6-2 or TRBV6-3 and TRBJ2-1; D is undetermined. Germline CDR1 and CDR2: MNHEY and SVGEGT. Trimming left V 10 bases short and J 5 bases short, with 9 bases between. This CDR3 has 11 amino acids. The CDR3 reads CAITGNNEQFF. The CDR3 region has the DNA TGTGCCATCACTGGAAACAATGAGCAGTTCTTC.

This clonotype came up many times. The V and J genes are TRBV19 and TRBJ1-1, with a possible D match to TRBD1 (5 bases). This CDR3 region has 13 residues. The V and J ends lost 5 bases and 1 base respectively, with 8 bases between them. CDR1 is LNHDA, CDR2 SQIVND, per germline (reference sequence). The CDR3 DNA reads TGTGCCAGTAGTTCTACAGGGAACACTGAAGCTTTCTTT. Amino acid sequence: CASSSTGNTEAFF. The full variable domain, in which reference TRBV19 and TRBJ1-1 provide the parts outside the CDR3, is DGGITQSPKYLFRKEGQNVTLSCEQNLNHDAMYWYRQDPGQGLRLIYYSQIVNDFQKGDIAEGYSVSREKKESFPLTVTSAQKNPTAFYLCASSSTGNTEAFFGQGTRLTVV.

This clonotype has at least ten counts. The rearrangement links TRBV10-3 to TRBJ2-6; TRBD1 matches 7 bases. The CDR3 length is 18 residues. Germline V gives CDR1 ENHRY, CDR2 SYGVKD. V dropped 3 bases and J dropped 4; count of bases not matched to a gene: 12. CDR3 bases: TGTGCCATCAGTGATGCCAGGACAGGTGGGCTCGGGGCCAACGTCCTGACTTTC. Translation gives CAISDARTGGLGANVLTF.

The chain uses TRBV29-1 and TRBJ1-2, with D unresolved. V was clipped by 6 bases and J by 4 bases, with 9 bases between them. The germline V gene has CDR1 SQVTM and CDR2 ANQGSEA. The CDR3 length is 11 residues. The CDR3 region is CSVRVSYGYTF. The CDR3, as DNA: TGCAGCGTCCGGGTCTCCTATGGCTACACCTTC.

This clonotype was picked up many times. The V and J genes are TRBV12-3 or TRBV12-4 and TRBJ2-1; 7 positions match TRBD2. V shed 7 bases and J 5 bases; nucleotides not matched to a gene: 14. The CDR3 length is 16 residues. The CDR3 region has the DNA TGTGCCAGCAACTCACCCGGGACTATTACGAACAATGAGCAGTTCTTC. Translated: CASNSPGTITNNEQFF.

This clonotype was detected ten times or more. The chain has TRBV5-1 and TRBJ2-3, with D possibly being TRBD1 (6 bases). Trimming took off 4 bases at V and 2 bases at J, with 11 bases between the two ends. Per germline, CDR1 SGHRS and CDR2 YFSETQ. This CDR3 region has 14 residues. The CDR3 region has the DNA TGCGCCAGCAGCCGCAGGGGTTCCACAGATACGCAGTATTTT. Its translation: CASSRRGSTDTQYF.

Ten or more counts support this clonotype. The CDR3 region is CAWRQALYTEAFF. The CDR3 coding sequence is TGTGCCTGGCGACAGGCCCTTTACACTGAAGCTTTCTTT. The gene calls are TRBV30 and TRBJ1-1, with a weak D call TRBD1 (6 bases). V lost 5 bases and J lost 3, with 13 bases in between. The germline V gene encodes CDR1 GTSNPN and CDR2 SVGIG (reference sequence). CDR3 length equals 13 residues.

This clonotype was seen repeatedly, ten times or more. The rearrangement links TRBV4-1 to TRBJ2-1; TRBD2 aligns across 7 bases. Per germline, CDR1 MGHRA and CDR2 YSYEKL. There are 16 residues in the CDR3. V dropped 3 bases and J dropped 6; count of bases not matched to a gene: 11. For the CDR3, the DNA is TGCGCCAGCAGCCAGCAAGGGAGGGAGGTGGGCAATGAGCAGTTCTTC. Translated: CASSQQGREVGNEQFF.

This rearrangement joins TRBV6-2 or TRBV6-3 to TRBJ2-7; TRBD1 matches 9 bases. This CDR3 contains 14 residues. Germline V gene lookup returns CDR1 MNHEY and CDR2 SVGEGT. The trim removed 6 bases at V and 2 bases at J, leaving 5 bases unmatched. Written as DNA, the CDR3 is TGTGCCAGCAGATCCGGGACAGGGACCTACGAGCAGTACTTC. Protein sequence: CASRSGTGTYEQYF.